The rows below give T cell receptor beta chains drawn from one sample of a study of cytomegalovirus exposure and HLA in healthy donors. Method: immunoSEQ multiplex PCR; TCRdb's copy keeps in-frame clones and lacks some. In the table there are approximately 200,000 clones, around nine tenths of which are singletons. The sequencing sample was made of PBMCs. All receptors come from a woman younger than 35 in good health and CMV-seronegative. Each CDR3 is given with its conserved first and last residue. The D gene is left open where the match is weak. Clone sizes are given selectively: once, few, many, or a class where the clone is expanded.

V	J	size	D	DNA	CDR3
TRBV19	TRBJ2-7	NA	NA	TGTGCCAGTAGTAGCGGCCTGAGCTACGAGCAGTACTTC	CASSSGLSYEQYF
TRBV28	TRBJ2-1	NA	NA	TGTGCCAGCAGTTCCAACTTCAGGGGTCCCTACAATGAGCAGTTCTTC	CASSSNFRGPYNEQFF
TRBV19	TRBJ1-5	NA	NA	TGTGCCACCACCACGGGAGGGGATCAGCCCCAGCATTTT	CATTTGGDQPQHF
TRBV4-1	TRBJ2-2	NA	TRBD1	TGCGCCAGCAGCCAAGATGAGGGGGCGATTGCGGGGGAGCTGTTTTTT	CASSQDEGAIAGELFF
TRBV28	TRBJ1-3	once	NA	TGTGCCAGCTCCTCGGGGTCTGGAAACACCATATATTTT	CASSSGSGNTIYF
TRBV4-3	TRBJ2-6	NA	NA	TGCGCCAGCAGCCAAGATCCCCAGGCTGGGGCCAACGTCCTGACTTTC	CASSQDPQAGANVLTF
TRBV28	TRBJ1-5	NA	NA	TGTGCCAGCAGCCTTCGGGCCCAATACACAGGGAATGGGCCGCCCCAGCATTTT	CASSLRAQYTGNGPPQHF
TRBV18	TRBJ2-3	NA	NA	TGTGCCAGCTCACGGGGGGGCACAGATACGCAGTATTTT	CASSRGGTDTQYF
TRBV7-8	TRBJ2-7	few	NA	TGTGCCAGCAGCTTAGCCCACCGAGACTACGAGCAGTACTTC	CASSLAHRDYEQYF
TRBV9	TRBJ2-1	NA	NA	TGTGCCAGCAGCGTGGGCTCGCGCCCCTACAATGAGCAGTTCTTC	CASSVGSRPYNEQFF
TRBV7-3	TRBJ1-5	NA	TRBD1	TGTGCCAGCAGCGGGGACAGTCTGGAGGGCAATCAGCCCCAGCATTTT	CASSGDSLEGNQPQHF
TRBV14	TRBJ2-1	NA	TRBD2	TGTGCCAGCAGCCAAGATCCCGGGGGGACCCCCTACAATGAGCAGTTCTTC	CASSQDPGGTPYNEQFF
TRBV5-1	TRBJ2-7	NA	TRBD1	TGCGCCAGCAGCCATCACCGGGACAGCGAGGGTGGGGAGCAGTACTTC	CASSHHRDSEGGEQYF
TRBV19	TRBJ1-5	NA	NA	TGTGCCAGTAATGAACCTCGAGGGAGGGGCGGGGAGCCCCAGCATTTT	CASNEPRGRGGEPQHF
TRBV9	TRBJ2-5	NA	NA	TGTGCCAGCAGCGTAGATTCGGCGGGCACCCAGTACTTC	CASSVDSAGTQYF
TRBV28	TRBJ1-5	NA	NA	TGTGCCAGCAGTTTAGGGGGAGGCAGCAATCAGCCCCAGCATTTT	CASSLGGGSNQPQHF
TRBV30	TRBJ2-7	few	NA	TGTGCCTGGGGACACGAGGTGTCCTACGAGCAGTACTTC	CAWGHEVSYEQYF
TRBV5-1	TRBJ1-5	NA	TRBD1	TGCGCCAGCAGCTTGGAGGACAGGGGTGCCTATAGCAATCAGCCCCAGCATTTT	CASSLEDRGAYSNQPQHF
TRBV19	TRBJ1-1	once	NA	TGTGCCAGTAGTATGAAGGGGGTGAGGACTGAAGCTTTCTTT	CASSMKGVRTEAFF
TRBV7-6	TRBJ2-1	NA	TRBD2	TGTGCCAGCAGCTCAGGACTAGGAAGGGATGAGCAGTTCTTC	CASSSGLGRDEQFF
TRBV5-6	TRBJ2-7	NA	TRBD2	TGTGCCAGCAGCTTTCTAGCGGGAGACGAGCAGTACTTC	CASSFLAGDEQYF
TRBV27	TRBJ2-7	NA	NA	TGTGCCAGCACCGGGGACTCACCCTACGAGCAGTACTTC	CASTGDSPYEQYF
TRBV7-6	TRBJ2-1	NA	NA	TGTGCCAGCAGCTTAGGTGGCGGGATTTCGTACAATGAGCAGTTCTTC	CASSLGGGISYNEQFF
TRBV4-1	TRBJ1-4	once	TRBD1	TGCGCCAGCAGCCACGGACAGGCGGAGGAAAAACTGTTTTTT	CASSHGQAEEKLFF
TRBV28	TRBJ1-1	NA	TRBD1	TGTGCCAGCGGAGCGCCGGACAGGCCGAACACTGAAGCTTTCTTT	CASGAPDRPNTEAFF
TRBV28	TRBJ2-7	NA	NA	TGTGCCAGCAGCCCAGGGGCAGGGCCCTACGAGCAGTACTTC	CASSPGAGPYEQYF
TRBV4-1	TRBJ2-7	NA	NA	TGCGCCAGCAGTCTCCAGGGATTTGGGCCCTACGAGCAGTACTTC	CASSLQGFGPYEQYF
TRBV6-5	TRBJ1-2	NA	NA	TGTGCCAGCCGGACTGAGGGAAGTCACTATGGCTACACCTTC	CASRTEGSHYGYTF
TRBV28	TRBJ2-7	NA	NA	TGTGCCAGCAGTTTCGCGCCTTGGTGGGAGGCCGAGCAGTACTTC	CASSFAPWWEAEQYF
TRBV30	TRBJ2-3	NA	NA	TGTGCCTGGAGTAGGACGATCCAGAGGGCAGATACGCAGTATTTT	CAWSRTIQRADTQYF
TRBV4-1	TRBJ2-7	NA	TRBD1	TGCGCCAGCAGCCCACTGGTGGGACAGGGATCCCCTGACGAGCAGTACTTC	CASSPLVGQGSPDEQYF
TRBV2	TRBJ1-3	NA	NA	TGTGCCAGCAGTGAATTGGGCAGGGCTGGAAACACCATATATTTT	CASSELGRAGNTIYF
TRBV10-3	TRBJ2-1	NA	NA	TGTGCCATCAGTGAGTCCCCCGGGGGAGGAACCAATGAGCAGTTCTTC	CAISESPGGGTNEQFF
TRBV7-9	TRBJ1-1	NA	NA	TGTGCCAGCAGCTTACCCCCGCGCTCTGAAGCTTTCTTT	CASSLPPRSEAFF
TRBV28	TRBJ2-7	NA	NA	TGTGCCAGCAGTCCAGGTATGGGAGGCGTTCGGTTGTACGAGCAGTACTTC	CASSPGMGGVRLYEQYF
TRBV10-3	TRBJ1-5	NA	NA	TGTGCCATCAGTGAGCCGAATCAGCCCCAGCATTTT	CAISEPNQPQHF
TRBV7-9	TRBJ2-1	NA	TRBD2	TGTGCCAGCACCACTACGTTGACTTTAGCGGGAGACTACAATGAGCAGTTCTTC	CASTTTLTLAGDYNEQFF
TRBV27	TRBJ2-1	NA	NA	TGTGCCAGCAGTTTGGGTAGCGGTACCTACAATGAGCAGTTCTTC	CASSLGSGTYNEQFF
TRBV28	TRBJ1-3	NA	NA	TGTGCCAGCAGTTCCTTGGGGGGTGGACGGACTTCTGGAAACACCATATATTTT	CASSSLGGGRTSGNTIYF
TRBV29-1	TRBJ2-3	NA	TRBD1	TGCAGCGTTTTACAAGGACAGGGCACAGATACGCAGTATTTT	CSVLQGQGTDTQYF
TRBV4-1	TRBJ1-2	NA	TRBD1	TGCGCCAGCAGCCATCGGTCAGGGGGAAACAGGGGTGGCTACACCTTC	CASSHRSGGNRGGYTF
TRBV29-1	TRBJ2-7	NA	TRBD1	TGCAGCCCCCCGAATCGGGCAGGGGGCTACGAGCAGTACTTC	CSPPNRAGGYEQYF
TRBV6-1	TRBJ2-5	NA	NA	TGTGCCACGGCAACTAGGACCATGGGTTGGAGCCAGTACTTC	CATATRTMGWSQYF
TRBV28	TRBJ2-7	NA	NA	TGTGCCAGCACCGACCTGACACAGACCTACGAGCAGTACTTC	CASTDLTQTYEQYF
TRBV5-1	TRBJ2-7	once	NA	TGCGCCAGCAGCTTGGAAGGGGGCGAGCAGTACTTC	CASSLEGGEQYF
TRBV19	TRBJ1-5	NA	NA	TGTGCCAGTAGTATGGGGTCCAGGGGCGGACAGCCCCAGCATTTT	CASSMGSRGGQPQHF
TRBV29-1	TRBJ2-1	NA	NA	TGCAGCGTTGTGCGGGTAGACTACAATGAGCAGTTCTTC	CSVVRVDYNEQFF
TRBV30	TRBJ2-2	NA	TRBD2	TGTGCCTGGAGTACTAGCGGGCACACCGGGGAGCTGTTTTTT	CAWSTSGHTGELFF
TRBV28	TRBJ1-4	NA	TRBD1	TGTGCCAGCAGCCTCCAGACAGGGCTCAATGAAAAACTGTTTTTT	CASSLQTGLNEKLFF
TRBV4-2	TRBJ2-7	NA	NA	TGTGCCAGCAGCCAAGAGACTGCCAGCTCCTACGAGCAGTACTTC	CASSQETASSYEQYF
TRBV5-6	TRBJ2-7	NA	TRBD2	TGTGCCAGCAGCTTGCTGGAACTAGCGGATGCGTTGGGAGAGCAGTACTTC	CASSLLELADALGEQYF